These 10 T cell receptor beta chains were all obtained from the same sample, sequenced in a study of cytomegalovirus exposure and HLA in healthy donors. PCR used 60 Vbeta primers and 13 Jbeta primers. TCRdb's table, derived via immunoSEQ multiplex PCR, lists solely in-frame clones and lacks some. The sample consists of fewer than 120,000 clones, approximately 79% of them appearing once. The source material was PBMCs. The receptors shown here come from a man in his thirties or forties in good health and CMV-seropositive.

The chain uses TRBV7-9 and TRBJ1-2, with a tentative D call TRBD1 (6 bases). Trimming cost V 6 bases and J 3 bases, with 17 bases left between them. Germline V gives CDR1 SEHNR, CDR2 FQNEAQ (reference sequence). The CDR3 sequence is 15 residues long. The CDR3 region is CASRRTSGADYGYTF. The CDR3 region has the DNA TGTGCCAGCAGGCGAACCTCAGGGGCCGACTATGGCTACACCTTC.

Remarks on this clone: Germline and junction disagree at one end, which may indicate a read error. This CDR3 is also generated by other DNA sequences in the sample. The chain employs TRBV6-6 and TRBJ1-1; 8 nucleotides align to TRBD1. In germline, CDR1 is MNHNY, CDR2 SVGAGI (reference sequence). The CDR3 contains 15 residues. The CDR3 DNA is TGTGCCAGCAGTCCACAGGGGGAAGGGAACACTGAAGCTTTTTTT. The encoded protein is CASSPQGEGNTEAFF.

V usage is TRBV7-8 and J usage is TRBJ2-3; 8 nucleotides match TRBD1. The CDR3 covers 14 residues. The trim removed 5 bases at V and 4 bases at J, leaving 5 bases unmatched. The germline gives CDR1 SGHVS, CDR2 FQNEAQ. The CDR3 DNA sequence: TGTGCCAGCAGCGTCCAACAGGGGGCAGATACGCAGTATTTT. Its protein is CASSVQQGADTQYF. The entire variable domain, with the rest obtained from reference TRBV7-8 and TRBJ2-3, is as follows: GAGVSQSPRYKVAKRGQDVALRCDPISGHVSLFWYQQALGQGPEFLTYFQNEAQLDKSGLPSDRFFAERPEGSVSTLKIQRTQQEDSAVYLCASSVQQGADTQYFGPGTRLTVL.

The chain has TRBV10-3 and TRBJ1-5; the D is unclear. The CDR3 sequence is 12 residues long. Germline V gene lookup returns CDR1 ENHRY and CDR2 SYGVKD. V gave up 11 bases and J gave up 0 bases, with 8 bases separating them. The CDR3 reads CAASNSNQPQHF. The CDR3 DNA sequence: TGTGCCGCGAGTAATAGCAATCAGCCCCAGCATTTT.

This clone was detected a few times. The chain is built from TRBV27 and TRBJ1-2; D uncertain. The germline V gene encodes CDR1 MNHEY and CDR2 SMNVEV (reference sequence). V lost 5 bases to trimming and J lost 2 bases, with 12 bases between them. The CDR3 sequence is 14 residues long. The CDR3 region is CASSPTTENYGYTF. The CDR3 nucleotides are TGTGCCAGCAGTCCTACAACAGAAAACTATGGCTACACCTTC.

Note on this clone: Compared with germline, one end of the junction differs, possibly owing to a read error. The sample holds other DNA sequences that translate to the same CDR3. The CDR3 bases are TGTTCCAGCAGCTTAGTCGGGACAGAAGCTTTCTTT. Translation gives CSSSLVGTEAFF. The chain recombines TRBV7-9 with TRBJ1-1, with D perhaps TRBD1 (6 bases). The CDR3 runs 12 residues. CDR1 and CDR2 (germline): SEHNR, FQNEAQ (reference sequence).

Concerning this clone: At one of its ends the junction is not consistent with the germline gene, which may arise from a read error. The chain combines TRBV14 with TRBJ2-7; 12 bases map to TRBD1. CDR3 length: 14 residues. Germline values: CDR1 SGHDN, CDR2 FVKESK. The CDR3 nucleotides are TGTGCCAGCAGCCGCGGGACAGGGGGCTACGAGCAGTGCTTC. Translating it yields CASSRGTGGYEQCF.

The chain recombines TRBV29-1 with TRBJ2-5, with D possibly TRBD2 on 7 matching bases. The germline V gene encodes CDR1 SQVTM and CDR2 ANQGSEA. The V end was cut by 4 bases, the J end by 4 bases, with 16 bases between. The CDR3 consists of 14 residues. The CDR3 is CSVVGGAFRETQYF. The DNA of the CDR3 is TGCAGCGTTGTGGGGGGGGCTTTTCGAGAGACCCAGTACTTC.

This clone showed up many times. The rearrangement links TRBV2 to TRBJ1-1, with D maybe TRBD1 (5 bases). The CDR3 is 16 residues long. In germline, CDR1 is SNHLY, CDR2 FYNNEI. The V end lost 4 bases, the J end lost 1 base, and 16 bases lay between the germline ends. The CDR3 DNA follows: TGTGCCAGCAGTGTGACGGGGGGGGAGAGGAACACTGAAGCTTTCTTT. Translation gives CASSVTGGERNTEAFF.

The J gene is TRBJ2-7, the V gene TRBV11-2, with D unresolved. The V gene lost 5 bases and the J gene lost 3 bases, with 8 bases spanning the gap. Germline CDR1 and CDR2: SGHAT and FQNNGV. CDR3 length: 12 amino acids. CDR3 in amino acids: CASSTTSYEQYF. Written as DNA, the CDR3 is TGTGCCAGCAGCACGACAAGCTACGAGCAGTACTTC.